One and the same sample provided the 13 T cell receptor beta chains below, sequenced in a study of post-analysis software for immune sequencing data. Broader study findings: In patients, about five TRBV segments were more frequent than in controls, with TRBV5-6, TRBV5-1 and TRBV20-1 among them.

Each TCR beta cDNA library carried unique molecular identifiers. A single record per CDR3 protein comes from TCRdb applying MiXCR to the PCR reads. The sample shows around 700,000 distinct CDR3 sequences, around 60% of them seen only once. These receptors' targets are unknown. The sequencing sample was made of blood. These receptors all come from a girl aged 2-10 years with multiple sclerosis.

The chain uses TRBV3-1 and TRBJ2-5; 11 positions match TRBD2. The CDR3 is made up of 14 amino acids. Trimming removed 2 bases from V and 10 bases from J; junction bases left unmatched: 6. The germline V gene encodes CDR1 LGHDT and CDR2 YNNKEL (reference sequence). The CDR3 region is CASSQSLAGVVQYF. The CDR3 DNA sequence: TGTGCCAGCAGCCAATCACTAGCGGGGGTGGTCCAGTACTTC.

This clonotype was counted ten times or more. At one of its ends the junction is not consistent with the germline gene, which may arise from a read error. The V gene is TRBV5-1, the J gene TRBJ1-1, with unresolved D. Germline loops: CDR1 SGHRS, CDR2 YFSETQ. This CDR3 region has 13 residues. The CDR3 sequence is CASSLAANTEAFF. The CDR3 bases are TGTGCCAGCAGTTTGGCGGCGAACACTGAAGCTTTCTTT.

The CDR3, as DNA: TGTGCCAGCACCCTCTTTAGGTTAGATACGCAGTATTTT. It codes for CASTLFRLDTQYF. This sequence joins TRBV6-2 or TRBV6-3 and TRBJ2-3; D uncertain. The CDR3 consists of 13 residues. Germline loops: CDR1 MNHEY, CDR2 SVGEGT. Trimming took 7 bases from V and 5 from J, leaving 13 bases between them.

The chain carries TRBV11-3 and TRBJ2-5; D might be TRBD1 (5 bases). Trimming removed 3 bases from V and 2 bases from J, with 13 bases in between. CDR3 length: 15 amino acids. Germline CDR1 reads SGHNT; CDR2 reads YENEEA. For the CDR3, the DNA is TGTGCCAGCAGCTTGAACCGACAGAGTCAAGAGACCCAGTACTTC. This translates into CASSLNRQSQETQYF.

This clonotype was counted at least ten times. V is TRBV27 and J is TRBJ2-6; D remains ambiguous. Trimming took off 5 bases at V and 0 bases at J, with 5 bases between the two ends. Germline V gene sequence: CDR1 MNHEY, CDR2 SMNVEV (reference sequence). This CDR3 has 14 residues. In DNA, the CDR3 is TGTGCCAGCAGTGCCCTCTCTGGGGCCAACGTCCTGACTTTC. Its protein product is CASSALSGANVLTF. Using reference TRBV27 and TRBJ2-6 for the parts outside the CDR3, the full variable domain is EAQVTQNPRYLITVTGKKLTVTCSQNMNHEYMSWYRQDPGLGLRQIYYSMNVEVTDKGDVPEGYKVSRKEKRNFPLILESPSPNQTSLYFCASSALSGANVLTFGAGSRLTVL.

The gene calls are TRBV7-8 and TRBJ2-3, with D unresolved. Germline lookup yields CDR1 SGHVS and CDR2 FQNEAQ. The CDR3 contains 13 residues. Trimming took 7 bases from V and 5 from J, leaving 13 bases between them. CDR3: CASNKAVQDTQYF. In DNA, the CDR3 is TGTGCCAGCAATAAGGCGGTGCAAGATACGCAGTATTTT.

This sequence joins TRBV9 and TRBJ1-1; D not resolved. This CDR3 contains 13 residues. Germline assignment: CDR1 SGDLS and CDR2 YYNGEE. Between the trimmed V and J ends, which lost 0 bases and 6 bases, there was a span of 9 bases. Here the CDR3 reads CASSVAGRAEAFF. CDR3 nucleotide sequence: TGTGCCAGCAGCGTAGCTGGAAGGGCTGAAGCTTTCTTT.

This chain links TRBV7-3 with TRBJ2-1; perhaps TRBD2 as D (5 bases). The CDR3 contains 13 residues. Germline loops: CDR1 SGHTA, CDR2 FQGTGA. The V end lost 0 bases, the J end lost 6 bases, and 6 bases lay between the germline ends. The DNA for the CDR3 is TGTGCCAGCAGCTTAACCGGGATCAATGAGCAGTTCTTC. This codes for CASSLTGINEQFF.

The chain uses TRBV7-3 and TRBJ2-1, with D tentatively TRBD2 (5 bases). The germline V and J ends were trimmed by 5 bases and 0 bases, with 11 bases remaining between them. Germline V gene sequence: CDR1 SGHTA, CDR2 FQGTGA. This CDR3 has 15 amino acids. The DNA of the CDR3 is TGTGCCAGCAGCGGGAGCGGTAACTCCTACAATGAGCAGTTCTTC. It yields the protein CASSGSGNSYNEQFF.

V and J are TRBV10-1 and TRBJ2-5; D is unresolved. V dropped 0 bases and J dropped 4 bases, with 9 bases sitting between them. The germline V gene encodes CDR1 WNHNN and CDR2 SYGVQD (reference sequence). The CDR3 contains 14 residues. CDR3 nucleotides: TGCGCCAGCAGTGAGTCGACGGGTGGAGAGACCCAGTACTTC. Amino acid sequence: CASSESTGGETQYF.

The CDR3 bases are TGTGCCAGCAGCCCCTGGGGGGGCTCCTACGAGCAGTACTTC. Its protein product is CASSPWGGSYEQYF. The V call is TRBV6-1, the J call TRBJ2-7; 7 bases agree with TRBD2. Germline V gives CDR1 MNHNS, CDR2 SASEGT. Losses at the gene ends were 6 bases for V and 0 bases for J; bases not matched to a gene: 5. There are 14 residues in the CDR3.

The chain employs TRBV15 and TRBJ2-7, with 7 nucleotides matching TRBD1. J lost 2 bases, V lost 0 bases, and 4 bases had no gene match. CDR3 length: 15 residues. Germline assignment: CDR1 LNHNV and CDR2 YYDKDF (reference sequence). The CDR3 here is CATSRDRQGAYEQYF. The CDR3 coding sequence is TGTGCCACCAGCAGAGATCGGCAGGGGGCCTACGAGCAGTACTTC.

The chain has TRBV10-2 and TRBJ2-5; D may be TRBD1 or TRBD2 (6 bases each). V lost 6 bases and J 5 bases, leaving 13 bases between the germline ends. The germline V gene encodes CDR1 WSHSY and CDR2 SAAADI. There are 13 residues in the CDR3. CDR3 in amino acids: CASRVGGEETQYF. Written as DNA, the CDR3 is TGCGCCAGCAGGGTCGGGGGCGAGGAGACCCAGTACTTC.